The 9 T cell receptor beta chains reported below all come from one sample, sequenced in a study of blood T cell repertoires in COVID-19. Some clones are missing from TCRdb's copy, which holds only in-frame ones; the method was immunoSEQ multiplex PCR. This repertoire shows about 400,000 clones, more than 75% found once; its top ten account for around 3%. Sequences were obtained from PBMCs or T cells enriched from blood (not recorded which). All receptors come from a woman aged 25 to 39 who had recovered from COVID-19.

The rearrangement joins TRBV28 to TRBJ1-4; a possible D gene is TRBD1 (6 bases). Trimming took 5 bases from V and 13 from J, leaving 14 bases between them. The CDR3 loop spans 12 amino acids. Per germline, CDR1 MDHEN and CDR2 SYDVKM. The CDR3: CASSPPRGSLFF. The CDR3 bases are TGTGCCAGCAGTCCCCCGAGGGGGTCACTGTTTTTT.

This chain links TRBV7-9 with TRBJ2-4, with D maybe TRBD1 (6 bases). This CDR3 comprises 12 residues. Trimming removed 1 base at V and 8 bases at J, with 6 bases between. Germline V gene lookup returns CDR1 SEHNR and CDR2 FQNEAQ (reference sequence). In DNA form, the CDR3 reads TGTGCCAGCAGCTTAGACAGGGACATTCAGTACTTC. Translation gives CASSLDRDIQYF.

The chain combines TRBV5-1 with TRBJ2-3, with 10 nucleotides matching TRBD2. V shed 4 bases and J 4 bases; nucleotides not matched to a gene: 12. Germline CDR1 reads SGHRS; CDR2 reads YFSETQ. The CDR3 spans 17 residues. The CDR3 is CASSLTSSGSSSDTQYF. CDR3 coding DNA: TGCGCCAGCAGCCTAACATCTAGCGGGAGCTCTTCAGATACGCAGTATTTT.

This chain uses TRBV4-1 with TRBJ2-1, with 14 bases fitting TRBD2. The CDR3 extends over 16 amino acids. Trimming cost V 4 bases and J 4 bases; bases outside gene matches: 3. In germline, CDR1 is MGHRA, CDR2 YSYEKL. The CDR3 is CASSPRTSGRYNEQFF. DNA of the CDR3: TGCGCCAGCAGCCCAAGGACTAGCGGGAGGTACAATGAGCAGTTCTTC.

This clone was found a few times. The CDR3 protein is CASSRTGGDSPLHF. DNA of the CDR3: TGCGCCAGCAGCCGGACAGGAGGGGATTCACCCCTCCACTTT. This chain links TRBV5-1 with TRBJ1-6; 7 bases are a match to TRBD1. Germline V gives CDR1 SGHRS, CDR2 YFSETQ. CDR3 length: 14 residues. Germline trimming cut 4 bases from V and 8 bases from J; bases unmatched to any gene: 6.

V gene TRBV5-4 combines with J gene TRBJ1-1; 7 bases align to TRBD1. The CDR3 is 13 amino acids. With V trimmed by 1 base and J by 5 bases, 2 bases remained unmatched. The germline V gene encodes CDR1 SGHNT and CDR2 YYREEE (reference sequence). CDR3 DNA sequence: TGTGCCAGCAGCTTGAAGGGGGCGACTGAAGCTTTCTTT. It yields the protein CASSLKGATEAFF.

The V gene is TRBV2, the J gene TRBJ2-2; 11 bases line up with TRBD2. Germline CDR1 and CDR2: SNHLY and FYNNEI. V gave up 3 bases and J gave up 4 bases; unmatched junction bases: 4. The CDR3 runs 16 residues. CDR3: CASSDILAGGTGELFF. Here the CDR3 DNA reads TGTGCCAGCAGTGATATCCTAGCGGGAGGCACCGGGGAGCTGTTTTTT. The complete variable domain, with remaining parts taken from reference TRBV2 and TRBJ2-2, reads EPEVTQTPSHQVTQMGQEVILRCVPISNHLYFYWYRQILGQKVEFLVSFYNNEISEKSEIFDDQFSVERPDGSNFTLKIRSTKLEDSAMYFCASSDILAGGTGELFFGEGSRLTVL.

This chain joins TRBV7-3 and TRBJ1-6, with a tentative D call TRBD1 (6 bases). Germline values: CDR1 SGHTA, CDR2 FQGTGA. This CDR3 is built from 14 residues. The V and J ends lost 2 bases and 7 bases respectively, with 9 bases between them. CDR3 DNA sequence: TGTGCCAGCAGCTTATCAGGGGAGAATTCACCCCTCCACTTT. Translation gives CASSLSGENSPLHF.

The chain links TRBV19 to TRBJ2-2, with D possibly TRBD1 on 6 matching bases. The CDR3 is made up of 14 amino acids. Trimming took off 5 bases at V and 1 base at J, with 8 bases between the two ends. The germline V gene has CDR1 LNHDA and CDR2 SQIVND (reference sequence). CDR3 amino acids: CASSPTGNTGELFF. The CDR3 nucleotides read TGTGCCAGTAGTCCGACAGGGAACACCGGGGAGCTGTTTTTT.